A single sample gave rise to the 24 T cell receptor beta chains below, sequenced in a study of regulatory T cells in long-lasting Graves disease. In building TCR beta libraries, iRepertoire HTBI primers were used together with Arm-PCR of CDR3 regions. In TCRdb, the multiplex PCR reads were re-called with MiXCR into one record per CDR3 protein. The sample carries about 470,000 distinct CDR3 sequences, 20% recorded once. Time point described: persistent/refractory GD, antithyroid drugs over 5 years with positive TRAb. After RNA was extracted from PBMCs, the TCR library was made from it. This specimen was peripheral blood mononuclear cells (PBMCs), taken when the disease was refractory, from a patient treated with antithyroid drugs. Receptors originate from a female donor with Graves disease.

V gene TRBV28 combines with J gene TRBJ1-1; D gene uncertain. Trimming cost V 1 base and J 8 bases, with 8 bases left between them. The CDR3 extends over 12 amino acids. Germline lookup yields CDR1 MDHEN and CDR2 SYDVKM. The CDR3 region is CASSLLQQEAFF. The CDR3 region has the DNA TGTGCCAGCAGTTTATTGCAGCAAGAAGCTTTCTTT.

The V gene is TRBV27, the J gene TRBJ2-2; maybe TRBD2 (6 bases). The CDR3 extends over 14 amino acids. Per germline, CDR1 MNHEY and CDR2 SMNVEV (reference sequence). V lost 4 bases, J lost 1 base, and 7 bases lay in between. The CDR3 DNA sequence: TGTGCCAGCAGTTCGGGAGTGAACACCGGGGAGCTGTTTTTT. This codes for CASSSGVNTGELFF.

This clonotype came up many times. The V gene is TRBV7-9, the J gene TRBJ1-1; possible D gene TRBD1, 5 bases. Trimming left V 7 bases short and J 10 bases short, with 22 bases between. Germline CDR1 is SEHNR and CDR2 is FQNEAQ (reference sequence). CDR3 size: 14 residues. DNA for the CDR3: TGTGCCAGCATCCAACTGGGAGGGACCGGAAGAGCTTTCTTT. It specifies CASIQLGGTGRAFF.

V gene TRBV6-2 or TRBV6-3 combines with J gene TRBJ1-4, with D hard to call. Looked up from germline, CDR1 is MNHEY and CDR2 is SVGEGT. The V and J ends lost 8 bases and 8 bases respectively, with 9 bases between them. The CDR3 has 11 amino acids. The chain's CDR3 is CASRFGEKLFF. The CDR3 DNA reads TGTGCCAGCCGGTTTGGCGAAAAACTGTTTTTT.

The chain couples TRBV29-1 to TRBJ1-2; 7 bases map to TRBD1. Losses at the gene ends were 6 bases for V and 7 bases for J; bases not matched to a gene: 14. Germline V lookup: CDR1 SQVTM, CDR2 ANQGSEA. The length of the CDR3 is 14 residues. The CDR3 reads CSVISRDSPGGYTF. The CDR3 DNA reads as TGCAGCGTCATCTCCCGGGACAGCCCGGGTGGCTACACCTTC.

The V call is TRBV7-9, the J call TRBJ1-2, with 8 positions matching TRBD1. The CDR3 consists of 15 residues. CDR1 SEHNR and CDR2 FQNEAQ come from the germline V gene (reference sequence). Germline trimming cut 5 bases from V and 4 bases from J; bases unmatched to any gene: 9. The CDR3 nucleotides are TGTGCCAGCAGCCCGGACTACAGGGGGACCTATGGCTACACCTTC. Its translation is CASSPDYRGTYGYTF.

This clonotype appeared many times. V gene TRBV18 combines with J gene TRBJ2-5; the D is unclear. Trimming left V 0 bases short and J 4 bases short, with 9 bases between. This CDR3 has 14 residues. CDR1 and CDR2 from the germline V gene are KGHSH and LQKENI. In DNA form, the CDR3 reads TGTGCCAGCTCACCACCTACTGAGCGAGAGACCCAGTACTTC. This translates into CASSPPTERETQYF.

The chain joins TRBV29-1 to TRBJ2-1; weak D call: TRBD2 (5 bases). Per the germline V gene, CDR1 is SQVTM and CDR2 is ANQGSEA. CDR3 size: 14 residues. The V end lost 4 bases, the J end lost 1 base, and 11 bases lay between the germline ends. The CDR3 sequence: CSVGGRGSYNEQFF. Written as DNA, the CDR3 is TGCAGCGTTGGAGGGAGAGGATCCTACAATGAGCAGTTCTTC.

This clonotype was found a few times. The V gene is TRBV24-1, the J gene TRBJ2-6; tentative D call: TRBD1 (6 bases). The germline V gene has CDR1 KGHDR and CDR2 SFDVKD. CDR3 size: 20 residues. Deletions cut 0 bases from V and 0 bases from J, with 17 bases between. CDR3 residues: CATSDLNTFQGTSGANVLTF. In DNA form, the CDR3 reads TGTGCCACCAGTGATTTGAATACCTTCCAGGGGACCTCTGGGGCCAACGTCCTGACTTTC.

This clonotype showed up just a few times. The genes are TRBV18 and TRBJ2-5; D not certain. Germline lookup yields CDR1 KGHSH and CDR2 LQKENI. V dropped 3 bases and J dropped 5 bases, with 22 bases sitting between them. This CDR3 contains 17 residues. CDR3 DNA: TGTGCCAGCTCACCTGTCGGTCGGGCCATCGGTCGGGAGACCCAGTACTTC. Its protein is CASSPVGRAIGRETQYF.

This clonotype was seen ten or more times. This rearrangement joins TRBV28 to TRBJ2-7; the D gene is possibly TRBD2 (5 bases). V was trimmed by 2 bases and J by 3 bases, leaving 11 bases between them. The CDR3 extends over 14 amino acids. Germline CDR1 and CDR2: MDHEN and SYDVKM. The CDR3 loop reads CASSLPERIYEQYF. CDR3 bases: TGTGCCAGCAGTTTACCCGAGCGGATCTACGAGCAGTACTTC.

The DNA for the CDR3 is TGTGCCAGCAGCATATTAGGGGCCCTGCGCTCCTACGAGCAGTACTTC. Its protein product is CASSILGALRSYEQYF. The chain has TRBV5-8 and TRBJ2-7; D might be TRBD1 (5 bases). Germline-derived CDR1 and CDR2 are SGHTS and YDEGEE. The CDR3 has 16 residues. The V end was cut by 4 bases, the J end by 0 bases, with 17 bases between.

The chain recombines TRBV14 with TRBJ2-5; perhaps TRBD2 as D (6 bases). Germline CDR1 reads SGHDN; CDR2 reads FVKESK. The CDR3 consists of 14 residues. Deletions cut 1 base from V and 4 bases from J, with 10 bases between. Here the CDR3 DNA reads TGTGCCAGCAGCCAAGTACGGGACTTAGAGACCCAGTACTTC. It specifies CASSQVRDLETQYF.

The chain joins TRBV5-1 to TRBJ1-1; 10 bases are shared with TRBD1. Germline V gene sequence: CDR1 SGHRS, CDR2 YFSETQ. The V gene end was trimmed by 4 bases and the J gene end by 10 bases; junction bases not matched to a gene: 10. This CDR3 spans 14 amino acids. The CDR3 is CASSARQGARGAFF. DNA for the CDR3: TGCGCCAGCAGCGCAAGACAGGGGGCGCGAGGAGCTTTCTTT. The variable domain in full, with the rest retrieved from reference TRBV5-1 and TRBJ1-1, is KAGVTQTPRYLIKTRGQQVTLSCSPISGHRSVSWYQQTPGQGLQFLFEYFSETQRNKGNFPGRFSGRQFSNSRSEMNVSTLELGDSALYLCASSARQGARGAFFGQGTRLTVV.

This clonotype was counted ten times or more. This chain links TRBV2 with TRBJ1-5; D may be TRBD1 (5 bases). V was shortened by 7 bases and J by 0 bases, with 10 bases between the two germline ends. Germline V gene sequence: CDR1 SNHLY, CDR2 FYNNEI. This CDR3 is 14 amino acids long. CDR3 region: CASTPDSSNQPQHF. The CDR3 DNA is TGTGCCAGCACCCCCGACAGTAGCAATCAGCCCCAGCATTTT.

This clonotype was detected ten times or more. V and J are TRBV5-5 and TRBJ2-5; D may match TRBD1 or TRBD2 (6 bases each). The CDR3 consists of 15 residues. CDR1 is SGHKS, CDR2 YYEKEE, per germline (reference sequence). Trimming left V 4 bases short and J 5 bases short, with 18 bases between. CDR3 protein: CASSPMGGLWETQYF. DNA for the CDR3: TGTGCCAGCAGCCCGATGGGGGGCCTTTGGGAGACCCAGTACTTC.

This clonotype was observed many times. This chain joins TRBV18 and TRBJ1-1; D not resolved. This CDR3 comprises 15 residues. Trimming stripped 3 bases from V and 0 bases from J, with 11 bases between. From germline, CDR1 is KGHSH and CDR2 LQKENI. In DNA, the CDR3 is TGTGCCAGCTCACCGGAACGGAAGATGAACACTGAAGCTTTCTTT. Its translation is CASSPERKMNTEAFF.

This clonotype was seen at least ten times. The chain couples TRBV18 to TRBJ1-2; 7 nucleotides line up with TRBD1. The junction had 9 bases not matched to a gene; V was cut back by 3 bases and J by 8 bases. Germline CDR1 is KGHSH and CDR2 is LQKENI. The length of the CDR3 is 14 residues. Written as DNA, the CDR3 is TGTGCCAGCTCACCCCCGGACAGGATGAGGGGCTACACCTTC. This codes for CASSPPDRMRGYTF. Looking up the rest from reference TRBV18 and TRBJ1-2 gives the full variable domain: NAGVMQNPRHLVRRRGQEARLRCSPMKGHSHVYWYRQLPEEGLKFMVYLQKENIIDESGMPKERFSAEFPKEGPSILRIQQVVRGDSAAYFCASSPPDRMRGYTFGSGTRLTVV.

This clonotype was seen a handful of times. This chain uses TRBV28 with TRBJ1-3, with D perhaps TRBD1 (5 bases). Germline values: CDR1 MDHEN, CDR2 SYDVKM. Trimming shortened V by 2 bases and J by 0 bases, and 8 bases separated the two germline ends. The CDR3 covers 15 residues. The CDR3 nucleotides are TGTGCCAGCAGTTTAATTGGGACCTCTGGAAACACCATATATTTT. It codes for CASSLIGTSGNTIYF.

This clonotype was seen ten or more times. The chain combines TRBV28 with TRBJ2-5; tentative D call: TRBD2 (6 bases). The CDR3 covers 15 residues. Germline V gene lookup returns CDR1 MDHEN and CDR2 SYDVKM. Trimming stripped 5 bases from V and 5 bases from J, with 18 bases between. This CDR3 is CASSLWAGSGETQYF. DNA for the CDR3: TGTGCCAGCAGTCTCTGGGCGGGATCCGGGGAGACCCAGTACTTC.

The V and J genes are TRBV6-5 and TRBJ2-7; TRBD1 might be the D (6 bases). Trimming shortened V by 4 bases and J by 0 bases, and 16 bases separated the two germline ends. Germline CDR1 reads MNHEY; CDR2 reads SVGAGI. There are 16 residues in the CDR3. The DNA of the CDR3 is TGTGCCAGCAGTTTCTCAGGGGACAAGCCCTCCTACGAGCAGTACTTC. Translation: CASSFSGDKPSYEQYF.

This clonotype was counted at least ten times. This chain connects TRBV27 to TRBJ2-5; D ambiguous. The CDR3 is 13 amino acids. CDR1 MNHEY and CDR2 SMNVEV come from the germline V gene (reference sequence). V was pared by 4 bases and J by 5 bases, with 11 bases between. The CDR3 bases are TGTGCCAGCAGTTCCCCCGCGGTGGAGACCCAGTACTTC. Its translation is CASSSPAVETQYF.

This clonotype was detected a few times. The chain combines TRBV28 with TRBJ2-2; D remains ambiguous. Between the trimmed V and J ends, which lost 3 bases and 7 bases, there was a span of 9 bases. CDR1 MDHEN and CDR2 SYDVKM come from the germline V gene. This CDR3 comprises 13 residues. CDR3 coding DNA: TGTGCCAGCAGTTTGGGCACGGGCGGGGAGCTGTTTTTT. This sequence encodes CASSLGTGGELFF.

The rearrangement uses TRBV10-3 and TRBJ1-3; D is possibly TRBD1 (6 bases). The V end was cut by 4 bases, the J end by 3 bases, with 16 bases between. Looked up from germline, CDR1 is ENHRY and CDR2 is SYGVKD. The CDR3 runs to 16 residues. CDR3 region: CAISGGERGNGNTIYF. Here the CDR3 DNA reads TGTGCCATCAGTGGCGGGGAAAGGGGGAATGGAAACACCATATATTTT.